This TCR beta chain was sequenced during a study of blood T cell repertoires in COVID-19. On the study more broadly: Donors in the United States, Italy and Spain gave samples during acute or convalescent COVID-19. Nucleic acid was either cDNA or gDNA, and it came from T cells, B-cell-depleted T cells, or PBMCs.

Produced via immunoSEQ multiplex PCR; TCRdb's table is partial and in-frame only. Among approximately 140,000 clones listed, 80% to 90% were seen once. V lost 2 bases to trimming and J lost 0 bases, with 8 bases between them. This CDR3 comprises 15 residues. CDR1 is SGHTS and CDR2 is YDEGEE in the germline V gene. This clonotype was obtained from an older woman with acute or convalescent COVID-19. V usage is TRBV5-8 and J usage is TRBJ2-2, with a weak D call TRBD2 (6 bases). What was sequenced was peripheral blood. The chain's CDR3 is CASSFGGTNTGELFF. DNA for the CDR3: TGTGCCAGCAGCTTCGGAGGGACGAACACCGGGGAGCTGTTTTTT.